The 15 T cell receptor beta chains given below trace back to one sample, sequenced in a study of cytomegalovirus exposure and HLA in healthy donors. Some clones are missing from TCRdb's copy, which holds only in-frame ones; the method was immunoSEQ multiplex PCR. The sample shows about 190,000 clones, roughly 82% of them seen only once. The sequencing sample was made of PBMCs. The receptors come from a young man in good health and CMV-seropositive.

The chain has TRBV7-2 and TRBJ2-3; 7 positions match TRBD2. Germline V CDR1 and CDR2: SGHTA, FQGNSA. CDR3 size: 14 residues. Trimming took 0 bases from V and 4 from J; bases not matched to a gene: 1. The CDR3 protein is CASSLALAADTQYF. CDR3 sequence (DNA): TGTGCCAGCAGCTTAGCGCTAGCGGCAGATACGCAGTATTTT.

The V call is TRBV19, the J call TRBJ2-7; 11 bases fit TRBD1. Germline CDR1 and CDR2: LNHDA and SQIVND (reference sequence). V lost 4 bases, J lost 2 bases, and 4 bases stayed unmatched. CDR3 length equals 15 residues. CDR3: CASSTGQGVTYEQYF. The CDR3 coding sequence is TGTGCCAGTAGTACGGGACAGGGGGTTACCTACGAGCAGTACTTC. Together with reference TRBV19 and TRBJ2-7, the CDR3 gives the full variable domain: DGGITQSPKYLFRKEGQNVTLSCEQNLNHDAMYWYRQDPGQGLRLIYYSQIVNDFQKGDIAEGYSVSREKKESFPLTVTSAQKNPTAFYLCASSTGQGVTYEQYFGPGTRLTVT.

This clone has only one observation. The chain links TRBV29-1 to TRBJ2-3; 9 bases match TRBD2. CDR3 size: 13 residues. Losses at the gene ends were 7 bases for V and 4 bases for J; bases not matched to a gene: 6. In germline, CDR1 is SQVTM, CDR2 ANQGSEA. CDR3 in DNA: TGCAGCGGTAGCGGGAGAGTGTCAGATACGCAGTATTTT. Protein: CSGSGRVSDTQYF.

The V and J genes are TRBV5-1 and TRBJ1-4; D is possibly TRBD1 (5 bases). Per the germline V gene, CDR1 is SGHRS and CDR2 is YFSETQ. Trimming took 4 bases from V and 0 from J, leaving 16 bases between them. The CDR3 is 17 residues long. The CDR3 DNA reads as TGCGCCAGCAGCCAGCAGCCCCCGGGGGCAACTAATGAAAAACTGTTTTTT. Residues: CASSQQPPGATNEKLFF.

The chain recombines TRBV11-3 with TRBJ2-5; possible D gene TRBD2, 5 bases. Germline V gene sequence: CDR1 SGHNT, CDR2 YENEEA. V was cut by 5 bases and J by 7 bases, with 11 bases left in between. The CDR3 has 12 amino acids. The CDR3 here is CASSHGRGTQYF. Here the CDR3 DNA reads TGTGCCAGCAGCCACGGACGGGGGACCCAGTACTTC.

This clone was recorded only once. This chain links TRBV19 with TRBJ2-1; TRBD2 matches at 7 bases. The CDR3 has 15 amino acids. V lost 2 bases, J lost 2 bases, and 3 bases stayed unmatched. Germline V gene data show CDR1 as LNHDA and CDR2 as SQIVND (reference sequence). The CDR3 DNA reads TGTGCCAGTAGTATATCTAGCGGAGCCTACAATGAGCAGTTCTTC. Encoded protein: CASSISSGAYNEQFF.

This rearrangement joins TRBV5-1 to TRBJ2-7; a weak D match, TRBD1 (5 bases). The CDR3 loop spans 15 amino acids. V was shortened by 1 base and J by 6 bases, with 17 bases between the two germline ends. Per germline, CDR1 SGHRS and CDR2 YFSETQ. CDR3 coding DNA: TGCGCCAGCAGCTTGAATCAGGGCAAAGGACGCGAGCAGTACTTC. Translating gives CASSLNQGKGREQYF. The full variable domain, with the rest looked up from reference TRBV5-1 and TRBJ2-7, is KAGVTQTPRYLIKTRGQQVTLSCSPISGHRSVSWYQQTPGQGLQFLFEYFSETQRNKGNFPGRFSGRQFSNSRSEMNVSTLELGDSALYLCASSLNQGKGREQYFGPGTRLTVT.

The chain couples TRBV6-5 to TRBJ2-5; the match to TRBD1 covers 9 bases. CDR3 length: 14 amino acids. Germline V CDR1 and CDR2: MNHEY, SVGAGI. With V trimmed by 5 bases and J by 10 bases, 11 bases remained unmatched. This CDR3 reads CASSDRDREFDQYF. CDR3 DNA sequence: TGTGCCAGCAGTGACCGGGACAGGGAATTTGACCAGTACTTC.

CDR3: CASNPGTGYEQYF. CDR3 in DNA: TGTGCCAGCAACCCCGGGACAGGATACGAGCAGTACTTC. The J gene is TRBJ2-7, the V gene TRBV28; TRBD1 matches at 8 bases. V shed 7 bases and J 4 bases; nucleotides not matched to a gene: 6. The CDR3 consists of 13 residues. Germline assignment: CDR1 MDHEN and CDR2 SYDVKM.

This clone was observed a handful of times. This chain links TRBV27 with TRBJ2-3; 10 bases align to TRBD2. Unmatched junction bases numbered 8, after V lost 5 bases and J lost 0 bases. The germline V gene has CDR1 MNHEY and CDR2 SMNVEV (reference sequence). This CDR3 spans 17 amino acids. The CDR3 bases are TGTGCCAGCAGTAGGACAGGACTAGCGGCTAGCACAGATACGCAGTATTTT. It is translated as CASSRTGLAASTDTQYF.

This CDR3 reads CASSRTGGEQPQHF. DNA of the CDR3: TGCGCCAGCAGCAGGACAGGGGGGGAGCAGCCCCAGCATTTT. V and J are TRBV5-1 and TRBJ1-5; TRBD1 matches 10 bases. CDR1 SGHRS and CDR2 YFSETQ come from the germline V gene. V was pared by 4 bases and J by 7 bases, with 5 bases of the junction left unmatched. The CDR3 loop spans 14 amino acids.

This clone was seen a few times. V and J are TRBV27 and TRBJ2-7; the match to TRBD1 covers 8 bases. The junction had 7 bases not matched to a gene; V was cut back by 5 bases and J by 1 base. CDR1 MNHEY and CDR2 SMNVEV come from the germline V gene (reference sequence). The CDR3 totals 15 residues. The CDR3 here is CASSPGQGWSYEQYF. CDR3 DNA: TGTGCCAGCAGTCCAGGACAGGGTTGGTCCTACGAGCAGTACTTC.

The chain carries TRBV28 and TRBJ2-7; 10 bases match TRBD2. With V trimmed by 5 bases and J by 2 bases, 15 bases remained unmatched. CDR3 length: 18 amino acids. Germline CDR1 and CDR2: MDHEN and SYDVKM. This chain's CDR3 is CASSPLVALAGVTYEQYF. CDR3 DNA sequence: TGTGCCAGCAGTCCCCTTGTGGCGCTAGCGGGAGTTACCTACGAGCAGTACTTC.

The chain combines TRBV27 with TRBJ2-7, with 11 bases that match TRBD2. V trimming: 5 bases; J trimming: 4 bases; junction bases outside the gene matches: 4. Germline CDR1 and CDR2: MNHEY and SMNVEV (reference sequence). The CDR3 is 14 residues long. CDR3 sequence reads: CASSPGLAEYEQYF. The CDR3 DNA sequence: TGTGCCAGCAGTCCGGGACTAGCGGAGTACGAGCAGTACTTC.

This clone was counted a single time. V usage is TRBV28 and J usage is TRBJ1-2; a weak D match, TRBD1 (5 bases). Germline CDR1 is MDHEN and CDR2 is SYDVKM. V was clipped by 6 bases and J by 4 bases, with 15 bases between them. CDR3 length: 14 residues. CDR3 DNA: TGTGCCAGCAGGAGACAGACCTCTAGCTATGGCTACACCTTC. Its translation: CASRRQTSSYGYTF.